This TCR beta chain was observed in a study of T cell responses to AZD1222 COVID-19 vaccine. Sequencing was performed with immunoSEQ multiplex PCR; in TCRdb, only in-frame clones are kept and a portion is missing. The sample contains 95,000 to 100,000 clones, approximately 84% of which appear only once. Trimming shortened V by 6 bases and J by 5 bases, and 14 bases separated the two germline ends. Germline values: CDR1 SGHNT, CDR2 YENEEA. The CDR3 totals 13 residues. The V and J genes are TRBV11-3 and TRBJ2-7, with a tentative D call TRBD2 (6 bases). The sequencing here drew on peripheral blood, taken 28 days after the second AZD1222 dose. The receptor was isolated from an adult who received the AZD1222 COVID-19 vaccine. CDR3 region: CASRGSEGNEQYF. The CDR3 DNA reads as TGTGCCAGCAGGGGTTCGGAGGGAAACGAGCAGTACTTC.